Listed here are 4 T cell receptor beta chains from one sample, sequenced in a study of cytomegalovirus exposure and HLA in healthy donors. Clones were sequenced by immunoSEQ multiplex PCR, and TCRdb holds only the in-frame ones, with some missing. The sample lists about 220,000 clones, roughly 88% seen once, with about 3% in the top ten. Sequencing was performed on PBMCs. All receptors come from a woman younger than 35 in good health and CMV-seronegative.

The chain is built from TRBV19 and TRBJ2-5; D possibly corresponds to TRBD2 (6 bases). The V end was cut by 3 bases, the J end by 2 bases, with 13 bases between. This CDR3 is 15 amino acids long. CDR1 and CDR2 (germline): LNHDA, SQIVND (reference sequence). CDR3 amino acids: CASSIWRREQETQYF. The CDR3 DNA reads TGTGCCAGTAGTATTTGGAGGAGGGAGCAAGAGACCCAGTACTTC.

V usage is TRBV28 and J usage is TRBJ2-6; perhaps TRBD2 as D (6 bases). The germline V gene has CDR1 MDHEN and CDR2 SYDVKM. V was shortened by 4 bases and J by 1 base, with 23 bases between the two germline ends. The CDR3 is made up of 20 amino acids. The CDR3 DNA is TGTGCCAGCAGTTGGGGTGTGGCAGGGAGGACCCTTTCTGGGGCCAACGTCCTGACTTTC. Residues: CASSWGVAGRTLSGANVLTF.

The rearrangement uses TRBV11-3 and TRBJ2-7, with TRBD1 matching over 8 bases. Germline lookup yields CDR1 SGHNT and CDR2 YENEEA. Losses at the gene ends were 5 bases for V and 1 base for J; bases not matched to a gene: 4. CDR3 length: 14 amino acids. DNA of the CDR3: TGTGCCAGCAGCCCTCGACAGGGGTCCTACGAGCAGTACTTC. Amino acid sequence: CASSPRQGSYEQYF. Using reference TRBV11-3 and TRBJ2-7 for the parts outside the CDR3, the full variable domain is EAGVVQSPRYKIIEKKQPVAFWCNPISGHNTLYWYLQNLGQGPELLIRYENEEAVDDSQLPKDRFSAERLKGVDSTLKIQPAELGDSAVYLCASSPRQGSYEQYFGPGTRLTVT.

The chain employs TRBV6-6 and TRBJ1-1; TRBD1 matches 7 bases. The CDR3 loop spans 15 amino acids. V shed 5 bases and J 0 bases; nucleotides not matched to a gene: 6. The germline gives CDR1 MNHNY, CDR2 SVGAGI (reference sequence). In DNA form, the CDR3 reads TGTGCCAGCAGTCGGACGGGACAGATGAACACTGAAGCTTTCTTT. Translated: CASSRTGQMNTEAFF.